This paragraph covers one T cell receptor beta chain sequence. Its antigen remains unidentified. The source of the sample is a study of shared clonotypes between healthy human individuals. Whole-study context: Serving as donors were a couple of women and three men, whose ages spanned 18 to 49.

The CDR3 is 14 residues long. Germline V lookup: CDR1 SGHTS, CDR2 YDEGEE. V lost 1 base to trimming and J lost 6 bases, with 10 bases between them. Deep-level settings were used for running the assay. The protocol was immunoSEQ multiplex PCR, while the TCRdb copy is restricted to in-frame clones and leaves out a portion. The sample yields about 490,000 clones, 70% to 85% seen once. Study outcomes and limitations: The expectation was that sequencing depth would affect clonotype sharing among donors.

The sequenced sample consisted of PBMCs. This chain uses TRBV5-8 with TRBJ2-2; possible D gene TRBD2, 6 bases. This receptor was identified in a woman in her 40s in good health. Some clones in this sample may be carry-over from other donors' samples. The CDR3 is CASSLRREAGELFF. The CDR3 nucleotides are TGTGCCAGCAGCTTGCGCAGGGAGGCCGGGGAGCTGTTTTTT.